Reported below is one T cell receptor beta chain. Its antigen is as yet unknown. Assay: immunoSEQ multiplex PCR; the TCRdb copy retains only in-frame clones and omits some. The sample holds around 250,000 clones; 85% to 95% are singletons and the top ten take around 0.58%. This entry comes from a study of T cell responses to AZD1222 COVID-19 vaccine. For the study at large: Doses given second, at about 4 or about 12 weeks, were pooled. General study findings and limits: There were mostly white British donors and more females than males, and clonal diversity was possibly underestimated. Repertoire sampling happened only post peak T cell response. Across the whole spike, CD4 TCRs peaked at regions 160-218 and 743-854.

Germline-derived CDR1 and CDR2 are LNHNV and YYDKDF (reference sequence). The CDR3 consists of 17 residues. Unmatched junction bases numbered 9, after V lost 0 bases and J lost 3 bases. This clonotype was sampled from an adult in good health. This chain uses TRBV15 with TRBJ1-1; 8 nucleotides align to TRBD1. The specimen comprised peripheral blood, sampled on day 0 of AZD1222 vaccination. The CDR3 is CATSRDPPRGPHTEAFF. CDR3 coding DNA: TGTGCCACCAGCAGAGATCCCCCCAGGGGGCCCCACACTGAAGCTTTCTTT. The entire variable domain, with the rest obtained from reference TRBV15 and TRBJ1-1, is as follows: DAMVIQNPRYQVTQFGKPVTLSCSQTLNHNVMYWYQQKSSQAPKLLFHYYDKDFNNEADTPDNFQSRRPNTSFCFLDIRSPGLGDTAMYLCATSRDPPRGPHTEAFFGQGTRLTVV.